This T cell receptor (beta chain) was captured by sequencing in a study of control samples from healthy donors and cancer patients. Some clones are missing from TCRdb's copy, which holds only in-frame ones; the method was immunoSEQ multiplex PCR. The sample lists approximately 83,000 clones; 80% to 95% were seen once. Trimming at V came to 6 bases and at J to 7 bases, leaving 7 bases not matched to a gene. Germline loops: CDR1 MNHNY, CDR2 SVGAGI (reference sequence). The CDR3 covers 14 residues. The chain couples TRBV6-6 to TRBJ2-7; 12 bases line up with TRBD1. This receptor was taken from a woman in her twenties or thirties in good health. The sequenced sample consisted of blood. The CDR3 loop is CASRKGQGAREQYF. CDR3 bases: TGTGCCAGCAGGAAGGGACAGGGGGCGAGGGAGCAGTACTTC.